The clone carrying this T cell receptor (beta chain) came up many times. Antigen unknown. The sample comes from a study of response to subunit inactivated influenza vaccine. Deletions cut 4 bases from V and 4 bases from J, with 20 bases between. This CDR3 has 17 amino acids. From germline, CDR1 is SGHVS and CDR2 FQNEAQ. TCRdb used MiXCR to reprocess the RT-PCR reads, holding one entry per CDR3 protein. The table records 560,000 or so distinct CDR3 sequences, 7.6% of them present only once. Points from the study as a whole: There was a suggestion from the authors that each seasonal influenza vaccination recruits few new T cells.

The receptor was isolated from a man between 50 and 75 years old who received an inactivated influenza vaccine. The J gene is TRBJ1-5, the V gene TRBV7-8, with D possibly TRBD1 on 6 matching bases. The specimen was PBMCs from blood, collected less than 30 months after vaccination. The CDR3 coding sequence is TGTGCCAGCAGCTGGGGGGCAGCTACCATCCCGAATCAGCCCCAGCATTTT. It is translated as CASSWGAATIPNQPQHF.